This TCR beta chain was identified in a study of breast tumors, draining lymph nodes, adjacent tissues. TCRdb processed the multiplex PCR reads anew with MiXCR; each CDR3 protein has one entry. The sample shows around 12,000 distinct CDR3 sequences, under 80% of them seen only once. This CDR3 has 12 residues. The V and J ends lost 1 base and 10 bases respectively, with 12 bases between them. Germline CDR1 SQVTM, CDR2 ANQGSEA. Comment on this clonotype: Antigen unknown.

Study-wide results and caveats: Compared with lymph nodes, tumors were less diverse; compared with nontumor tissue, more.

The chain uses TRBV29-1 and TRBJ2-3, with D perhaps TRBD1 (6 bases). The specimen was tumor-adjacent breast tissue. The TCR was taken from a female donor with breast cancer. Some clones in this sample may be carry-over from other donors' samples. The CDR3 reads CSVEVGQLSQYF. In DNA, the CDR3 is TGCAGCGTTGAAGTTGGACAGTTATCGCAGTATTTT.